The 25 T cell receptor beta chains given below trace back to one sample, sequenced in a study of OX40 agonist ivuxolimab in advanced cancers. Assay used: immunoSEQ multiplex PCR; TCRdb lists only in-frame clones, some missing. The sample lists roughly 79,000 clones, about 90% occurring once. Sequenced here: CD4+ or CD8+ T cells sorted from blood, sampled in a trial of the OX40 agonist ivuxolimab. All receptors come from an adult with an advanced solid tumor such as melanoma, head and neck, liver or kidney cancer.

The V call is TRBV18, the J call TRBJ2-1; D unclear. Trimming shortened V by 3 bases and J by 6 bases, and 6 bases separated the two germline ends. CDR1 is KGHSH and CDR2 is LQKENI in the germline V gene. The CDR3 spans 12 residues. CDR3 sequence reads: CASSPTPNEQFF. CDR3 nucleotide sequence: TGTGCCAGCTCACCCACCCCCAATGAGCAGTTCTTC.

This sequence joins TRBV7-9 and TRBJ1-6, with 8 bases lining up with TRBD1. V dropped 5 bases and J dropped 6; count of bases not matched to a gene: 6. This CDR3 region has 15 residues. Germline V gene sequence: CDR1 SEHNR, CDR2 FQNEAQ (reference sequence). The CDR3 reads CASSLQGARNSPLHF. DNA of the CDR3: TGTGCCAGCAGCCTCCAGGGGGCCCGTAATTCACCCCTCCACTTT.

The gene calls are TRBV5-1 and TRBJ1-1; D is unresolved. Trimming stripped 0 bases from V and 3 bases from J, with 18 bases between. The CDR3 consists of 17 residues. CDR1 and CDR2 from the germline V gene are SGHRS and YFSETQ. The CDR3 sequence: CASSLALANPRDTEAFF. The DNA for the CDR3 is TGCGCCAGCAGCTTGGCGTTGGCAAACCCGCGGGACACTGAAGCTTTCTTT.

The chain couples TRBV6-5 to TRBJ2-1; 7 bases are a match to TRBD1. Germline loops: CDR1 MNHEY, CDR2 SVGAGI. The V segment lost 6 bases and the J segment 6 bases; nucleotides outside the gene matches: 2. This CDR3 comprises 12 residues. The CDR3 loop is CASSRDSNEQFF. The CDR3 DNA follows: TGTGCCAGCAGCCGGGACAGCAATGAGCAGTTCTTC.

CDR3 DNA: TGTGCCAGCTCACCACCGATGTTGGGGGTCTCTGGAAACACCATATATTTT. It translates to CASSPPMLGVSGNTIYF. The genes are TRBV18 and TRBJ1-3, with D perhaps matching TRBD1 (5 bases). V lost 0 bases to trimming and J lost 0 bases, with 12 bases between them. Germline values: CDR1 KGHSH, CDR2 LQKENI. The CDR3 runs 17 residues.

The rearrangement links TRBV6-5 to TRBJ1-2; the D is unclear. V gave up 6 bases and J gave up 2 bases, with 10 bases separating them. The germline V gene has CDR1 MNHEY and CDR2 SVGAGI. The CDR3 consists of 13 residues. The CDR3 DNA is TGTGCCAGCAGGGTCACCGGGAACTATGGCTACACCTTC. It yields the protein CASRVTGNYGYTF.

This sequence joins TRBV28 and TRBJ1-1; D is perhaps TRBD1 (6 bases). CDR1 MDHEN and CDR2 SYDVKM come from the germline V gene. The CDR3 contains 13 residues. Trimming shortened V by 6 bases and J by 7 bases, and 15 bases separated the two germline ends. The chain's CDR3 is CASSLGQYIEAFF. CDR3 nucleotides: TGTGCCAGCAGCCTTGGACAGTATATTGAAGCTTTCTTT.

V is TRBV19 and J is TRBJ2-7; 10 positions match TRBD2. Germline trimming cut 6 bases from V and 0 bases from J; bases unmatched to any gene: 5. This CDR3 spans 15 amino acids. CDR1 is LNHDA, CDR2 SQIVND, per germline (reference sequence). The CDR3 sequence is CASSRTSGSSYEQYF. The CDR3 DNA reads TGTGCCAGTAGCAGGACTAGCGGAAGCTCCTACGAGCAGTACTTC.

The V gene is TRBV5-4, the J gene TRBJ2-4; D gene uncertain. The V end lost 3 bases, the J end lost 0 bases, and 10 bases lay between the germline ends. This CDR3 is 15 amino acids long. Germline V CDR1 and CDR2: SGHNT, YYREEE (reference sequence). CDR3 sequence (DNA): TGTGCCAGCAGCTCAACCGTGAGAGCCAAAAACATTCAGTACTTC. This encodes CASSSTVRAKNIQYF.

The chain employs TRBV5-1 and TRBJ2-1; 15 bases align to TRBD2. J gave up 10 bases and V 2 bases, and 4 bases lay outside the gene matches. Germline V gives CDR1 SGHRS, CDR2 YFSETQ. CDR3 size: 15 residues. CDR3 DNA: TGCGCCAGCAGCTTAGGGACTAGCGGGGGGTGGGAGCAGTTCTTC. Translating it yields CASSLGTSGGWEQFF.

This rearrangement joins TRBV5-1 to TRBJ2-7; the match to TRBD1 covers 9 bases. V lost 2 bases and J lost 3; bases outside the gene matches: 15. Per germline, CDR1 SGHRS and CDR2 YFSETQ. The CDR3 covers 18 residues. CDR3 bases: TGCGCCAGCAGCTTTTATACGCCGGGACAGGGTATAGGCTACGAGCAGTACTTC. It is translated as CASSFYTPGQGIGYEQYF.

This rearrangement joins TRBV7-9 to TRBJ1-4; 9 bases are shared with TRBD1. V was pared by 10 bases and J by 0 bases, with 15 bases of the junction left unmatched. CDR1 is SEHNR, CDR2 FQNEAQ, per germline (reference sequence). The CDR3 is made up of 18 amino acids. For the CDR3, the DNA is TGTGCCACTACGTCCTCCGGGACAGGGCGGGCAACTAATGAAAAACTGTTTTTT. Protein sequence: CATTSSGTGRATNEKLFF.

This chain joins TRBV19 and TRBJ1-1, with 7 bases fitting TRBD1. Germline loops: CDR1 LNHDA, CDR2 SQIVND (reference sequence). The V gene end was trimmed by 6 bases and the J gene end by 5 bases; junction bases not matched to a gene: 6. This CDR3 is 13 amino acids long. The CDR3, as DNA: TGTGCCAGTAGGGAGCAGGGGGGGACTGAAGCTTTCTTT. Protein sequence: CASREQGGTEAFF.

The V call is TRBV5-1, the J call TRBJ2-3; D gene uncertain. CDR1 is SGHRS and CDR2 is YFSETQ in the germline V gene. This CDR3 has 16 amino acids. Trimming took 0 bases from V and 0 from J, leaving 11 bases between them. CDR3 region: CASSLVSASSTDTQYF. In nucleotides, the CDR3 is TGCGCCAGCAGCTTGGTGTCAGCCTCTAGCACAGATACGCAGTATTTT.

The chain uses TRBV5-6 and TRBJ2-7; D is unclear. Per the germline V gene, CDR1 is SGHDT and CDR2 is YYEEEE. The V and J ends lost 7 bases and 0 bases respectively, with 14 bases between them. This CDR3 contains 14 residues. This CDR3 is CASSSRIRSYEQYF. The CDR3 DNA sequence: TGTGCCAGCTCGTCCCGAATTCGCTCCTACGAGCAGTACTTC.

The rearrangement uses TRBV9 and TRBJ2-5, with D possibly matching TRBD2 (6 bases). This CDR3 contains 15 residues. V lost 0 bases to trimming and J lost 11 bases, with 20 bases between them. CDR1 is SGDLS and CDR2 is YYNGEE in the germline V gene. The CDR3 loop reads CASSVGRGLTSEQYF. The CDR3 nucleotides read TGTGCCAGCAGCGTAGGGAGGGGTTTAACTAGTGAGCAGTACTTC. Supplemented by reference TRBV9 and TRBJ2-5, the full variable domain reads DSGVTQTPKHLITATGQRVTLRCSPRSGDLSVYWYQQSLDQGLQFLIQYYNGEERAKGNILERFSAQQFPDLHSELNLSSLELGDSALYFCASSVGRGLTSEQYFGPGTRLLVL.

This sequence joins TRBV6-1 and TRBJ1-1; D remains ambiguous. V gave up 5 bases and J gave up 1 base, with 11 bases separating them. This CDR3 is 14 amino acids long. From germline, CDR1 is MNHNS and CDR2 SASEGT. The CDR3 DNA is TGTGCCAGCAGTTTGGAGATCAAGAACACTGAAGCTTTCTTT. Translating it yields CASSLEIKNTEAFF.

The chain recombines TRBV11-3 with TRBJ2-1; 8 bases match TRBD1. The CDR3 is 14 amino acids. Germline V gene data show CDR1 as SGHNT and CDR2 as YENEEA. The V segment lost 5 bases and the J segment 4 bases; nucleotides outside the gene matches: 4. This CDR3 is CASSPGQGYNEQFF. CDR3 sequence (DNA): TGTGCCAGCAGCCCCGGACAGGGATACAATGAGCAGTTCTTC. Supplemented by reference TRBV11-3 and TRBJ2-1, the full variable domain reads EAGVVQSPRYKIIEKKQPVAFWCNPISGHNTLYWYLQNLGQGPELLIRYENEEAVDDSQLPKDRFSAERLKGVDSTLKIQPAELGDSAVYLCASSPGQGYNEQFFGPGTRLTVL.

The CDR3 DNA reads TGTGCCAGCTCACTGGGACTAGCGGGAGATAATGAGCAGTACTTC. It encodes CASSLGLAGDNEQYF. The rearrangement uses TRBV18 and TRBJ2-7; 14 positions agree with TRBD2. J gave up 7 bases and V 4 bases, and 6 bases lay outside the gene matches. CDR1 is KGHSH and CDR2 is LQKENI in the germline V gene. The CDR3 has 15 residues.

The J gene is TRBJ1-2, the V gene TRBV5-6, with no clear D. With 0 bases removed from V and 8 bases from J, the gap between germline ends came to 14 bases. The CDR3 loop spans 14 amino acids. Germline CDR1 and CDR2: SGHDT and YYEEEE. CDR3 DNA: TGTGCCAGCAGCTTGGCCGCACCCCGGCGGGGCTACACCTTC. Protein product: CASSLAAPRRGYTF. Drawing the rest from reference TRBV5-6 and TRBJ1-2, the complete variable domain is DAGVTQSPTHLIKTRGQQVTLRCSPKSGHDTVSWYQQALGQGPQFIFQYYEEEERQRGNFPDRFSGHQFPNYSSELNVNALLLGDSALYLCASSLAAPRRGYTFGSGTRLTVV.

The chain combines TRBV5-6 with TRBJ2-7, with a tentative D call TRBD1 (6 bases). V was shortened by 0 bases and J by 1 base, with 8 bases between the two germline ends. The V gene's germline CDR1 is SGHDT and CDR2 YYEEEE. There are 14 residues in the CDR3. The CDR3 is CASSLGQVSYEQYF. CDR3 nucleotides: TGTGCCAGCAGCTTGGGACAGGTTTCCTACGAGCAGTACTTC. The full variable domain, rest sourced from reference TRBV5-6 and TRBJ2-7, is DAGVTQSPTHLIKTRGQQVTLRCSPKSGHDTVSWYQQALGQGPQFIFQYYEEEERQRGNFPDRFSGHQFPNYSSELNVNALLLGDSALYLCASSLGQVSYEQYFGPGTRLTVT.

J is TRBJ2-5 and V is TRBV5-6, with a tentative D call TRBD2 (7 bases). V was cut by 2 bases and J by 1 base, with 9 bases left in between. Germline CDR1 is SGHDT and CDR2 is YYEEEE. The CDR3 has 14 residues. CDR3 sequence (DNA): TGTGCCAGCAGCTTAGGGGGGGGCCAAGAGACCCAGTACTTC. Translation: CASSLGGGQETQYF.

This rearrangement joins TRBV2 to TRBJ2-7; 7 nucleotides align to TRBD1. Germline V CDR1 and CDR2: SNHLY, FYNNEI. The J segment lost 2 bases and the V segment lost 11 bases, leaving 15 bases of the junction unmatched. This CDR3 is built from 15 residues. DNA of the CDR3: TGTGCCGTCTGGGATGGTGAGGGGGCCACCTACGAGCAGTACTTC. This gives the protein CAVWDGEGATYEQYF.

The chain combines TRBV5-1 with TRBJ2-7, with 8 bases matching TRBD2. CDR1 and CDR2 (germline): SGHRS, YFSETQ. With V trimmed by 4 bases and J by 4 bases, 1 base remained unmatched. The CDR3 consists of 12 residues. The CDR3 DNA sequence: TGCGCCAGCAGCGGGACTAGGTACGAGCAGTACTTC. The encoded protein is CASSGTRYEQYF.

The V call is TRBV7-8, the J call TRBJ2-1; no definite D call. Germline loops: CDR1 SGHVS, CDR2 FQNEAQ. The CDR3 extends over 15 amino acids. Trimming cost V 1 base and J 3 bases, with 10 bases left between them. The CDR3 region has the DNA TGTGCCAGCAGCTTAGTTCGTGGGAACTACAATGAGCAGTTCTTC. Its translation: CASSLVRGNYNEQFF.